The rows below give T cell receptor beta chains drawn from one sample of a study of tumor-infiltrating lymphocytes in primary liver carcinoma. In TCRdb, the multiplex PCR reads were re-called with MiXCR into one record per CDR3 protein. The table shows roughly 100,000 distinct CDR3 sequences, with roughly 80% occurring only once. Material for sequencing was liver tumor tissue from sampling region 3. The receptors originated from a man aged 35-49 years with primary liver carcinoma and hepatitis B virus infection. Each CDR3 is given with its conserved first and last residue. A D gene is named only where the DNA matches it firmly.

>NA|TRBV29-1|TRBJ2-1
CTVKIPGQSQFF
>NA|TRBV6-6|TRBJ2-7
CASSYSIPGVGNPMYF
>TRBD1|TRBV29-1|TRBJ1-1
CSVSRGPGTEAFF
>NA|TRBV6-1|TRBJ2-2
CASISIATGVLFF
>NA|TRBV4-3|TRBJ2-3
CASASGLPNSDTQYF
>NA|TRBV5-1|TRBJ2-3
CASSLVGSFGSWSDTQYF
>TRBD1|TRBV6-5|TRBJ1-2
CARSPQGAVRYTF
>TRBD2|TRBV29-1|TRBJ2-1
CSVSGTSGRGEEQFF
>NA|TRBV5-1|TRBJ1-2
CASSYGGGTGYDYTF
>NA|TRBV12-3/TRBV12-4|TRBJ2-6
CASTITGANILTF
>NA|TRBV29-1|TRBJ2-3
CSVAVVDGRNTDMQYF
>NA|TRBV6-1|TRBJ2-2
CASRDTPWGRDTGELFF
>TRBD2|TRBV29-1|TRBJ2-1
CGVELAGGFYNEQFF